The next 20 T cell receptor beta chains were all read from a single sample in a study of T cells in Graves' hyperthyroidism and ophthalmopathy. There were TCR beta CDR3 regions amplified from RNA transcripts. HTBI primers were employed in a first-round RT-PCR of the TCR CDR3. Using its own MiXCR run on the multiplex PCR reads, TCRdb lists one record per CDR3 protein. Of roughly 700,000 distinct CDR3 sequences listed, about 15% are singletons. Sequences were obtained from blood. Receptors originate from a woman under 30 with Graves' hyperthyroidism.

This clonotype was seen at least ten times. V gene TRBV12-3 or TRBV12-4 combines with J gene TRBJ1-5, with 7 bases aligning to TRBD1. Trimming cost V 5 bases and J 9 bases; bases outside gene matches: 7. The CDR3 consists of 13 residues. As DNA, the CDR3 is TGTGCCAGCAGTCCTGACAGGGACAGGCCCCAGCATTTT. Amino acids: CASSPDRDRPQHF.

There are many counts of this clonotype. This chain links TRBV19 with TRBJ2-7, with 11 nucleotides matching TRBD2. The length of the CDR3 is 16 residues. V shed 6 bases and J 1 base; nucleotides not matched to a gene: 8. Germline values: CDR1 LNHDA, CDR2 SQIVND (reference sequence). CDR3 DNA sequence: TGTGCCAGTAGAAGAACCGGGACTAGCGGATCCTACGAGCAGTACTTC. It codes for CASRRTGTSGSYEQYF.

A word on this clonotype: A clone one base away is much larger, so this may be a read error. The chain uses TRBV6-5 and TRBJ1-1; 7 bases agree with TRBD1. This CDR3 has 16 residues. CDR1 and CDR2 from the germline V gene are MNHEY and SVGAGI. CDR3 residues: CANSSNLGQTTFEAFF. CDR3 sequence (DNA): TGTGCCAACAGTTCTAACTTGGGACAGACGACCTTCGAAGCTTTCTTT.

This clonotype was counted at least ten times. The V gene is TRBV2, the J gene TRBJ2-1, with 9 nucleotides matching TRBD1. The CDR3 covers 14 residues. The V gene end was trimmed by 2 bases and the J gene end by 6 bases; junction bases not matched to a gene: 2. The germline V gene encodes CDR1 SNHLY and CDR2 FYNNEI. DNA for the CDR3: TGTGCCAGCAGTGAAAACAGGGGGCGCAATGAGCAGTTCTTC. Protein: CASSENRGRNEQFF.

The chain carries TRBV7-9 and TRBJ2-5; D might be TRBD1 (5 bases). CDR3 length: 18 amino acids. CDR1 and CDR2 from the germline V gene are SEHNR and FQNEAQ (reference sequence). The V gene lost 6 bases and the J gene lost 1 base, with 24 bases spanning the gap. CDR3 sequence reads: CASRPIKTPLGRQETQYF. CDR3 nucleotide sequence: TGTGCCAGCAGGCCAATTAAAACGCCGTTGGGGCGCCAAGAGACCCAGTACTTC.

This clonotype was seen only a few times. The V and J genes are TRBV14 and TRBJ2-5, with 9 bases fitting TRBD2. J lost 2 bases, V lost 4 bases, and 8 bases had no gene match. The CDR3 consists of 16 residues. Looked up from germline, CDR1 is SGHDN and CDR2 is FVKESK. CDR3 residues: CASSPGGSGSQETQYF. CDR3 nucleotides: TGTGCCAGCAGCCCCGGGGGTAGCGGGAGTCAAGAGACCCAGTACTTC.

This clonotype was counted many times. The genes are TRBV5-4 and TRBJ1-2; TRBD1 matches at 8 bases. In germline, CDR1 is SGHNT, CDR2 YYREEE (reference sequence). With 4 bases clipped from V and 3 bases from J, the junction kept 8 bases outside the gene matches. The CDR3 consists of 15 residues. CDR3 amino acids: CASSARTGNDYGYTF. The CDR3 DNA reads TGTGCCAGCAGCGCACGGACAGGGAATGACTATGGCTACACCTTC.

The V call is TRBV18, the J call TRBJ2-2; no clear D gene. The CDR3 loop spans 16 amino acids. V was pared by 3 bases and J by 0 bases, with 11 bases between. CDR1 is KGHSH, CDR2 LQKENI, per germline. CDR3 coding DNA: TGTGCCAGCTCACCCAGTATATCCGCGAACACCGGGGAGCTGTTTTTT. It encodes CASSPSISANTGELFF.

The CDR3 nucleotides are TGTGCCAGCAGCGACACCTTCAACTATGGCTACACCTTC. Translated, it gives CASSDTFNYGYTF. The rearrangement joins TRBV5-6 to TRBJ1-2; D gene uncertain. V shed 4 bases and J shed 2 bases, with 9 bases lying between them. This CDR3 has 13 amino acids. CDR1 and CDR2 from the germline V gene are SGHDT and YYEEEE.

The chain combines TRBV5-1 with TRBJ2-3, with 8 bases fitting TRBD2. V lost 0 bases, J lost 6 bases, and 6 bases stayed unmatched. In germline, CDR1 is SGHRS, CDR2 YFSETQ. The CDR3 spans 15 residues. CDR3 DNA: TGCGCCAGCAGCTTGGTCCAGCGGGAGATGGATACGCAGTATTTT. Translated: CASSLVQREMDTQYF.

In its sample, this clonotype was seen many times. The chain is built from TRBV5-1 and TRBJ2-1; D possibly corresponds to TRBD2 (6 bases). The CDR3 has 14 residues. The germline V gene has CDR1 SGHRS and CDR2 YFSETQ. Trimming shortened V by 4 bases and J by 3 bases, and 11 bases separated the two germline ends. CDR3 bases: TGCGCCAGCAGCCCGGGAGTCGGCTACAATGAGCAGTTCTTC. It yields the protein CASSPGVGYNEQFF.

J is TRBJ1-5 and V is TRBV19; a weak D match, TRBD1 (5 bases). Germline loops: CDR1 LNHDA, CDR2 SQIVND (reference sequence). The CDR3 is 15 residues long. V lost 3 bases, J lost 7 bases, and 16 bases lay in between. CDR3 DNA: TGTGCCAGTAGTATGATTCATGGGGCTCGGCAGCCCCAGCATTTT. This translates into CASSMIHGARQPQHF.

This clonotype was seen at least ten times. The chain couples TRBV28 to TRBJ2-3, with D possibly being TRBD2 (5 bases). There are 14 residues in the CDR3. Between the trimmed V and J ends, which lost 5 bases and 5 bases, there was a span of 14 bases. Per the germline V gene, CDR1 is MDHEN and CDR2 is SYDVKM. The CDR3 sequence is CASSPRTPRDTQYF. In nucleotides, the CDR3 is TGTGCCAGCAGTCCCCGGACTCCCCGAGATACGCAGTATTTT. The entire variable domain, with the rest obtained from reference TRBV28 and TRBJ2-3, is as follows: DVKVTQSSRYLVKRTGEKVFLECVQDMDHENMFWYRQDPGLGLRLIYFSYDVKMKEKGDIPEGYSVSREKKERFSLILESASTNQTSMYLCASSPRTPRDTQYFGPGTRLTVL.

In this sample, this clonotype turned up many times. The chain couples TRBV20-1 to TRBJ2-5; 9 nucleotides agree with TRBD2. Germline-derived CDR1 and CDR2 are DFQATT and SNEGSKA (reference sequence). There are 15 residues in the CDR3. V shed 2 bases and J 5 bases; nucleotides not matched to a gene: 9. The CDR3 spells CSARPRLAAGETQYF. The CDR3 DNA sequence: TGCAGTGCTAGACCCCGACTAGCGGCGGGTGAGACCCAGTACTTC.

This clonotype was counted ten times or more. CDR3 nucleotide sequence: TGCAGTGCCCCACGCAGGCGGGAGCAGCTTTGGGGGACAGATACGCAGTATTTT. Residues: CSAPRRREQLWGTDTQYF. V usage is TRBV20-1 and J usage is TRBJ2-3; 7 positions match TRBD2. J was trimmed by 3 bases and V by 6 bases; bases with no gene match: 21. CDR1 and CDR2 (germline): DFQATT, SNEGSKA (reference sequence). The CDR3 has 18 residues.

This clonotype occurred many times. The chain combines TRBV2 with TRBJ1-2; D unresolved. Germline lookup yields CDR1 SNHLY and CDR2 FYNNEI. Trimming stripped 0 bases from V and 8 bases from J, with 1 base between. CDR3 size: 10 residues. The CDR3 nucleotides are TGTGCCAGCAGTGAAGCCGGCTACACCTTC. Translated: CASSEAGYTF. Filled out from reference TRBV2 and TRBJ1-2, the complete variable domain reads EPEVTQTPSHQVTQMGQEVILRCVPISNHLYFYWYRQILGQKVEFLVSFYNNEISEKSEIFDDQFSVERPDGSNFTLKIRSTKLEDSAMYFCASSEAGYTFGSGTRLTVV.

This clonotype was observed many times. The CDR3 here is CASTSGRSSGTQYF. For the CDR3, the DNA is TGTGCCAGCACCTCCGGGAGGTCCTCGGGGACCCAGTACTTC. This chain joins TRBV7-2 and TRBJ2-5; 7 nucleotides line up with TRBD2. CDR3 length: 14 residues. Germline CDR1 and CDR2: SGHTA and FQGNSA. The ends lost 7 bases at V and 7 bases at J; junction bases unmatched: 12.

This clonotype was seen at least ten times. The chain joins TRBV3-1 to TRBJ1-1, with D possibly matching TRBD1 (6 bases). Trimming pared 3 bases from V and 5 bases from J, leaving 10 bases between. This CDR3 is built from 13 residues. The V gene's germline CDR1 is LGHDT and CDR2 YNNKEL (reference sequence). The CDR3 reads CASSQGGFTEAFF. As DNA, the CDR3 is TGTGCCAGCAGCCAGGGGGGCTTTACTGAAGCTTTCTTT.

This clonotype was counted ten times or more. The chain joins TRBV11-2 to TRBJ2-7, with D unclear. Germline V CDR1 and CDR2: SGHAT, FQNNGV. V lost 2 bases and J lost 6, with 5 bases in between. This CDR3 region has 11 residues. As DNA, the CDR3 is TGTGCCAGCAGCTTAACGGTCGAGCAGTACTTC. Protein product: CASSLTVEQYF.

In its sample, this clonotype was seen many times. The chain couples TRBV18 to TRBJ1-2; no clear D gene. This CDR3 contains 15 residues. Trimming removed 3 bases at V and 2 bases at J, with 13 bases between. Germline values: CDR1 KGHSH, CDR2 LQKENI. The CDR3 protein is CASSPRVNPNYGYTF. The CDR3 DNA reads TGTGCCAGCTCACCCCGGGTAAACCCCAACTATGGCTACACCTTC.